This is a list of T cell receptor beta chains from one sample in a study of tumor and adjacent non-tumor tissue in lung cancer. From the multiplex PCR reads, TCRdb called clonotypes with MiXCR, one entry per CDR3 protein. The repertoire holds about 200,000 distinct CDR3 sequences, with 71% as singletons. Material for sequencing was lung tumor tissue. The source is a man aged 55 to 70 with non-small cell lung cancer. Each CDR3 is given with its conserved first and last residue. Each record gives: CDR3 length, J gene, V gene, CDR3 protein.

length: 15; J: TRBJ2-1; V: TRBV6-5; CDR3: CASGLAVSSYNEQFF
length: 15; J: TRBJ1-2; V: TRBV6-6; CDR3: CASSFGQTGNYGYTF
length: 12; J: TRBJ1-1; V: TRBV6-4; CDR3: CASSDTWVSAFF
length: 14; J: TRBJ2-1; V: TRBV28; CDR3: CASRTGQVGNEQFF
length: 15; J: TRBJ2-1; V: TRBV5-5; CDR3: CAGSSIAGGINEQFF
length: 12; J: TRBJ2-5; V: TRBV20-1; CDR3: CSAAGGQGTQYF
length: 15; J: TRBJ2-3; V: TRBV4-3; CDR3: CVRSPAWPGPDTQYF
length: 14; J: TRBJ2-1; V: TRBV4-1; CDR3: CASSSGGVYNEQFF
length: 15; J: TRBJ2-1; V: TRBV12-3/TRBV12-4; CDR3: CASSLGTGGYNGQFF
length: 13; J: TRBJ1-1; V: TRBV12-3/TRBV12-4; CDR3: CASSLGKLAEALF
length: 15; J: TRBJ2-7; V: TRBV4-2; CDR3: CTSSQGGTAGYEQYF
length: 13; J: TRBJ2-7; V: TRBV20-1; CDR3: CSASPTVQYEQYF
length: 14; J: TRBJ2-1; V: TRBV5-6; CDR3: CVSSLVGNYNEQFF
length: 11; J: TRBJ1-2; V: TRBV12-3/TRBV12-4; CDR3: CAIRLFYVYTF
length: 18; J: TRBJ2-5; V: TRBV4-2; CDR3: CASSQDIRGGAEGETQYF
length: 13; J: TRBJ1-1; V: TRBV11-3; CDR3: CASTGQAGTEAFF
length: 14; J: TRBJ2-3; V: TRBV5-1; CDR3: CASSRPSSTDTQYF
length: 14; J: TRBJ1-1; V: TRBV6-2/TRBV6-3; CDR3: CTGNYPYGNTEAFF
length: 16; J: TRBJ1-1; V: TRBV4-3; CDR3: CPSSQDHSQSNTESSF
length: 14; J: TRBJ1-5; V: TRBV12-3/TRBV12-4; CDR3: CTRGDTDSNQSQHF
length: 14; J: TRBJ1-2; V: TRBV6-6; CDR3: CASSYGRPNYGNTF
length: 14; J: TRBJ1-4; V: TRBV12-3/TRBV12-4; CDR3: CANSLRQGGEKLLF
length: 13; J: TRBJ2-3; V: TRBV29-1; CDR3: CSAEPRGQDTQYF
length: 16; J: TRBJ2-3; V: TRBV5-1; CDR3: CASSFGTSGSTDTQYF
length: 11; J: TRBJ1-1; V: TRBV20-1; CDR3: CSAAPSIEAFF
length: 18; J: TRBJ2-5; V: TRBV7-8; CDR3: CASSSGQGGYFYQETQYF
length: 12; J: TRBJ1-6; V: TRBV12-3/TRBV12-4; CDR3: CTSSFVGSPLHF
length: 18; J: TRBJ2-7; V: TRBV6-6; CDR3: CASSYLGPAGDHSNEQYF
length: 16; J: TRBJ2-6; V: TRBV6-5; CDR3: CANSYRTGAGANVLTF
length: 18; J: TRBJ2-2; V: TRBV11-3; CDR3: CASNLGLAGGPDTEELFF
length: 14; J: TRBJ2-3; V: TRBV20-1; CDR3: CSACGYSSTDTQYF